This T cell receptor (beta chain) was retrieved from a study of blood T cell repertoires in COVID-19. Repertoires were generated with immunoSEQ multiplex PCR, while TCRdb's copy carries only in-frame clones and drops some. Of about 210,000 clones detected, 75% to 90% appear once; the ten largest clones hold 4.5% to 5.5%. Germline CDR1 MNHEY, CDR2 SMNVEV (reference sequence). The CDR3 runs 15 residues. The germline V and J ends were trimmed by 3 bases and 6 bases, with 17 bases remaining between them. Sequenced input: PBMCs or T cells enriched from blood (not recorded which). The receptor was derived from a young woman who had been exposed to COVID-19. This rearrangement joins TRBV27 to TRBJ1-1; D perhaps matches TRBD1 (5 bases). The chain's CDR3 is CASSFRAGMKAEAFF. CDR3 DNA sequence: TGTGCCAGCAGTTTCCGGGCAGGGATGAAGGCTGAAGCTTTCTTT.